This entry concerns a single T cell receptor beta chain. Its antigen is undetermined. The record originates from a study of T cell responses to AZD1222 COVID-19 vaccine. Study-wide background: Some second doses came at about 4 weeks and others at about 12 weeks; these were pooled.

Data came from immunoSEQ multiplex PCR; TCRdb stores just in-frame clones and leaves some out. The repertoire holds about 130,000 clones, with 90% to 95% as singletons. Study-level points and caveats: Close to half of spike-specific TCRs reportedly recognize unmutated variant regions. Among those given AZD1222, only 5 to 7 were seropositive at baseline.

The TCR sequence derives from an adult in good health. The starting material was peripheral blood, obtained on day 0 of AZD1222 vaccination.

The CDR3: CASSTRPGVNEKLFF. In nucleotides, the CDR3 is TGTGCCAGCAGCACCCGGCCGGGGGTTAATGAAAAACTGTTTTTT. This rearrangement joins TRBV2 to TRBJ1-4; D is perhaps TRBD1 (5 bases). V gave up 6 bases and J gave up 4 bases, with 15 bases separating them. This CDR3 comprises 15 residues. Looked up from germline, CDR1 is SNHLY and CDR2 is FYNNEI.